The T cell receptor (beta chain) under discussion was sequenced for a study of cytomegalovirus exposure and HLA in healthy donors. This CDR3 spans 14 amino acids. Per the germline V gene, CDR1 is MDHEN and CDR2 is SYDVKM. Trimming removed 2 bases from V and 3 bases from J, with 10 bases in between. The PCR was carried out with 60 Vbeta primers and 13 Jbeta primers. Study processing details: In a later analysis, approximately 80 million unique TCR beta chains included roughly 11 million shared by two or more donors. Profiled with immunoSEQ multiplex PCR; TCRdb holds only in-frame clones, not every one. V, J and clone size reflect that table, while D and trimming were determined from the DNA. The sample records over 150,000 clones, roughly 85% being singletons. Study-wide findings and caveats: Per a prior analysis, the majority of TCR beta V segments were productive roughly 87% or roughly 30% of the time. Information on immune exposure was restricted to one variable (CMV serostatus). For presence/absence analyses, sequencing depth was assumed to be roughly uniform across donors.

In the case of this clone: What it binds is not known.

This receptor was identified in a woman in her 50s in good health and CMV-seronegative. Sequencing was performed on PBMCs. The J gene is TRBJ2-5, the V gene TRBV28, with a possible D match to TRBD2 (5 bases). The CDR3 is CASSLPEEEETQYF. The DNA of the CDR3 is TGTGCCAGCAGTTTACCCGAGGAGGAAGAGACCCAGTACTTC. Drawing the rest from reference TRBV28 and TRBJ2-5, the complete variable domain is DVKVTQSSRYLVKRTGEKVFLECVQDMDHENMFWYRQDPGLGLRLIYFSYDVKMKEKGDIPEGYSVSREKKERFSLILESASTNQTSMYLCASSLPEEEETQYFGPGTRLLVL.